This TCR beta chain was sequenced for a study of blood T cell repertoires in COVID-19. At the level of the study: Acute-phase and convalescent COVID-19 samples originated in the United States, Italy and Spain.

CDR3 length equals 14 residues. The V end was cut by 5 bases, the J end by 6 bases, with 14 bases between. The germline V gene encodes CDR1 KGHSH and CDR2 LQKENI. All enrollees were about 18 to 100 years old and from 20 to 25 US areas. Per the authors' pipeline: Reference gene primer amplification in the assay estimated nucleated cell counts. TCRdb's table, derived via immunoSEQ multiplex PCR, lists solely in-frame clones and lacks some. V and J calls and clone size come straight from that table; D and trimming were deduced from the DNA. The sample records roughly 200,000 clones, approximately 86% being singletons.

The TCR comes from a woman aged 25-40 years who had been exposed to COVID-19. The specimen sequenced was PBMCs or T cells enriched from blood (not recorded which). V and J are TRBV18 and TRBJ2-1; TRBD2 is a possible D gene (5 bases). This CDR3 reads CASSAWLAGNEQFF. The DNA of the CDR3 is TGTGCCAGCTCAGCCTGGTTGGCGGGCAATGAGCAGTTCTTC.